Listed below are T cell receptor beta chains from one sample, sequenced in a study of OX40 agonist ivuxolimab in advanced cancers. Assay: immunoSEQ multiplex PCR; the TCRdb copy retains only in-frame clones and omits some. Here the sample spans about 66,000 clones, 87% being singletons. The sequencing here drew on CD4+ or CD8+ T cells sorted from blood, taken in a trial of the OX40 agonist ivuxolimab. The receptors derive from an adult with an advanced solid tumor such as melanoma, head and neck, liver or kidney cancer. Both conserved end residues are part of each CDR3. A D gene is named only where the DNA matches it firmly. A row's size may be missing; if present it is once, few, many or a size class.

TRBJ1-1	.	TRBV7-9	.	TGTGCCAGCACCGAGGGCGGAGTGAACACTGAAGCTTTCTTT	CASTEGGVNTEAFF
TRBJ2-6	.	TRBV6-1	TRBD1	TGTGCCAGCAGTGAAAGGACAGGGAAGAGCTCTGGGGCCAACGTCCTGACTTTC	CASSERTGKSSGANVLTF
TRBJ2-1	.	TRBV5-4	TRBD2	TGTGCCAGCACCTTGGGTCTAGCGGGATACAATGAGCAGTTCTTC	CASTLGLAGYNEQFF
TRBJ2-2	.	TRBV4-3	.	TGCGCCAGCAGCCAAGCACAGGTCACCGGGGAGCTGTTTTTT	CASSQAQVTGELFF
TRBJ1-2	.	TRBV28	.	TGTGCCAGCAGTCCGAGGGACTATGGCTACACCTTC	CASSPRDYGYTF
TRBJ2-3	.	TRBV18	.	TGTGCCAGCTCACCAAGTTTGGCCACCACAGATACGCAGTATTTT	CASSPSLATTDTQYF
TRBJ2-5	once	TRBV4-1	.	TGCGCCAGCAGCCAAGGTTGGGGGTCCCAAGAGACCCAGTACTTC	CASSQGWGSQETQYF
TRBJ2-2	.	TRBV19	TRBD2	TGTGCCAGTAGTATAGCAGGGCGGGGGACCGCCGGGGAGCTGTTTTTT	CASSIAGRGTAGELFF
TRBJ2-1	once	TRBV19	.	TGTGCCAGCGGTGAGCAGGATTACAATGAGCAGTTCTTC	CASGEQDYNEQFF
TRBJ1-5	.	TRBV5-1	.	TGCGCCAGCCGCGAGGGACCAAATAGCAATCAGCCCCAGCATTTT	CASREGPNSNQPQHF
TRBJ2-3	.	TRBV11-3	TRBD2	TGTGCCAGCAGCTCCGGACTAGCGGGTAACACAGATACGCAGTATTTT	CASSSGLAGNTDTQYF
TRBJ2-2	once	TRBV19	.	TGTGCCAGCCGGGGTAGCCAAAACACCGGGGAGCTGTTTTTT	CASRGSQNTGELFF
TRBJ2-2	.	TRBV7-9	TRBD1	TGTGCCAGCAGGAATCCCGGGACAGGGACTACCGGGGAGCTGTTTTTT	CASRNPGTGTTGELFF
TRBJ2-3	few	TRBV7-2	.	TGTGCCAGCAGCTTAGCGAACAGGGATACGCAGTATTTT	CASSLANRDTQYF
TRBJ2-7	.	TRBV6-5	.	TGTGCCAGCACTGGGGACAACTCCTACGAGCAGTACTTC	CASTGDNSYEQYF
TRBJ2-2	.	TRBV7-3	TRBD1	TGTGCCAGCAGGCAGGGGGTGGACACCGGGGAGCTGTTTTTT	CASRQGVDTGELFF
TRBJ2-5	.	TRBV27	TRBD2	TGTGCCAGCAGCCCAAGGCGGGGGGCAGGGTACCTGGAGACCCAGTACTTC	CASSPRRGAGYLETQYF
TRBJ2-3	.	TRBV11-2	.	TGTGCCAGCAGCTTAGGGTACGATACGCAGTATTTT	CASSLGYDTQYF
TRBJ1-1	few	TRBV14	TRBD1	TGTGCCAGCAGCCGATCCCGGGACAGCAAAGCTTTCTTT	CASSRSRDSKAFF
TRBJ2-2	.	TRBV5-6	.	TGTGCCAGCAGCAAACAAGGCCTCAGAGCCGGGGAGCTGTTTTTT	CASSKQGLRAGELFF
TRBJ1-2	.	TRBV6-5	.	TGTGCCAGCAGTACCCAGGGTTTTGATGGCTACACCTTC	CASSTQGFDGYTF
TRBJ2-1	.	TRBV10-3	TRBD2	TGTGCCATCAGTGACCTAGCGGGGCCCGATGCGCAGTTCTTC	CAISDLAGPDAQFF
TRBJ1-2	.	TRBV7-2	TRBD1	TGTGCCAGCAGCTTAGGCCAGGGGGCTCCTTATGGCTACACCTTC	CASSLGQGAPYGYTF
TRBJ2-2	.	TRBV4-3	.	TGCGCCAGCAGCCAGGCGGGGTTTGGGACCGGGGAGCTGTTTTTT	CASSQAGFGTGELFF
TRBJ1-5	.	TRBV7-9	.	TGTGCCAGCAGCGACTCTAGCAATCAGCCCCAGCATTTT	CASSDSSNQPQHF
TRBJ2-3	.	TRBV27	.	TGTGCCAGCAGTTTCTCCCGCAATACGAATACGCAGTATTTT	CASSFSRNTNTQYF
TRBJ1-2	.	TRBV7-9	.	TGTGCCAGCAGCTTTACCGGGACTTTCAACTATGGCTACACCTTC	CASSFTGTFNYGYTF
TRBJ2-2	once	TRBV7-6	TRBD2	TGTGCCAGCTCCTCCTCCCCAGCGGGAGGGGTTGGGAGCACCGGGGAGCTGTTTTTT	CASSSSPAGGVGSTGELFF
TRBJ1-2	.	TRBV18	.	TGTGCCAGCTCACCACCGATAGGTCACTATGGCTACACCTTC	CASSPPIGHYGYTF
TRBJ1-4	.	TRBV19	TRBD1	TGTGCCAGTAGCGACAGGGAGGAAAAACTGTTTTTT	CASSDREEKLFF
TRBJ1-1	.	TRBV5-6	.	TGTGCCAGCAGCTCTATAGACAGGTTGACGGCTTTCTTT	CASSSIDRLTAFF
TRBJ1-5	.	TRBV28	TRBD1	TGTGCCAGCAGTGGCGAGGACAGGGTCGGCAATCAGCCCCAGCATTTT	CASSGEDRVGNQPQHF
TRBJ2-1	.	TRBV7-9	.	TGTGCCAGCAGCCTAGGGGAGTACAATGAGCAGTTCTTC	CASSLGEYNEQFF
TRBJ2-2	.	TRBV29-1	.	TGCAGCGTTGAACTACAGGTTGCCGGGGAGCTGTTTTTT	CSVELQVAGELFF
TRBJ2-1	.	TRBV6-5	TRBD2	TGTGCCAGCAGAGGACCGGGACTAGCGACAAAGTTCTTC	CASRGPGLATKFF
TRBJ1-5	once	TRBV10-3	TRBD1	TGTGCCATCAGTGAAATTGGGACAGCTAATCAGCCCCAGCATTTT	CAISEIGTANQPQHF
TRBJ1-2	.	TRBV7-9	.	TGTGCCAGCAGCTTAGAGCTGGTGGGCTACACCTTC	CASSLELVGYTF
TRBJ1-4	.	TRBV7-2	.	TGTGCCAGCAGCTTAGTAGTGTTGAGCGGTGAAAAACTGTTTTTT	CASSLVVLSGEKLFF
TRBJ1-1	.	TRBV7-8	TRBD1	TGTGCCAGCAGCTCCAGCCCGGGACAGGTATTGAACACTGAAGCTTTCTTT	CASSSSPGQVLNTEAFF
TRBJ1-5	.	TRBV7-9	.	TGTGCCAGCAGCTTAGACGGGGCTCGGCCCCAGCATTTT	CASSLDGARPQHF
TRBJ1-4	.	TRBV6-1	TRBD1	TGTGCCAGCAGTCCTCCGACAGGGACGGATGAAAAACTGTTTTTT	CASSPPTGTDEKLFF
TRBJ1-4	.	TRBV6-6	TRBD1	TGTGCCAGCAGTCCCGGGACAGGGCATGAAAAACTGTTTTTT	CASSPGTGHEKLFF
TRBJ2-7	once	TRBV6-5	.	TGTGCCAGCAGCCCAAGGGCCGGGCCCTACGAGCAGTACTTC	CASSPRAGPYEQYF
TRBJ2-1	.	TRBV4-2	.	TGTGCCAGCAGCCAGTTGACTTCGTACAATGAGCAGTTCTTC	CASSQLTSYNEQFF
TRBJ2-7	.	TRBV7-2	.	TGTGCCAGCAGCTCCCTGGGACTGGACTTACCCTACGAGCAGTACTTC	CASSSLGLDLPYEQYF
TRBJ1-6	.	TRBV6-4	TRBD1	TGTGCCAGCAGTGAGACAGGGTTTTCACCCCTCCACTTT	CASSETGFSPLHF